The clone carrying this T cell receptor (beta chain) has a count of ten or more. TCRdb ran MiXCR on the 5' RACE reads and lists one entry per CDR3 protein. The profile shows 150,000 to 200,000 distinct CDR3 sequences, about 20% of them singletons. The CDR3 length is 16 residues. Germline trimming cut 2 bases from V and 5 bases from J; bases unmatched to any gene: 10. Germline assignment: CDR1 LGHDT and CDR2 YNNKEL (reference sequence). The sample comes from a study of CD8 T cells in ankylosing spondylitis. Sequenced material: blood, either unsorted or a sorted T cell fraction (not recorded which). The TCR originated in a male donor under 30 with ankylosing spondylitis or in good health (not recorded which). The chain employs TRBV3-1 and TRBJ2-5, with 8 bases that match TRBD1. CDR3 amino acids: CASSQLFGTGSETQYF. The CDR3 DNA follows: TGTGCCAGCAGCCAACTTTTCGGGACAGGCAGCGAGACCCAGTACTTC.